This record concerns one TCR beta chain sequence. Specified time point: pretreatment peripheral blood. Patients each gave 1 to 8 samples, pretreatment and on-treatment. The data were taken from a study of PD-L1 blockade in urothelial cancer. Study-level information: T cells were recovered from blood samples at a median of roughly 150,000.

V gave up 0 bases and J gave up 4 bases, with 11 bases separating them. The CDR3 is made up of 15 amino acids. Germline CDR1 and CDR2: MNHNY and SVGAGI (reference sequence). Every PCR was spiked with synthetic TCR analog templates. Sequencing was performed with immunoSEQ multiplex PCR; in TCRdb, only in-frame clones are kept and a portion is missing. The sample has 95,000 or so clones, roughly 84% seen once. The TCR was taken from a man aged 55 to 70 with urothelial cancer. The sample in question was PBMCs, obtained around atezolizumab (anti-PD-L1) treatment. The chain has TRBV6-6 and TRBJ2-3; a possible D gene is TRBD1 (6 bases). The CDR3 loop is CASSYSGDRPDTQYF. CDR3 DNA: TGTGCCAGCAGTTACTCGGGCGACAGGCCAGATACGCAGTATTTT.